This record covers a single T cell receptor beta chain. Its antigen is undetermined. This entry is derived from a study of T cell clusters in autoimmune cytopenias. Whole-study results and caveats: Clustering suggested that physiological T cell clusters were missing in primary autoimmune cytopenia patients.

Roughly 38,000 genome equivalents of blood DNA were amplified for TRB. One tube held mixed TRB-A and TRB-B primer pools for touch-down PCR. Reanalyzing the multiplex PCR reads, TCRdb keeps one entry per CDR3 protein, without DNA. The listing records some 11,000 distinct CDR3 sequences. This same sample was also taken into another study, of T cell repertoires in aging, cancer and after chemotherapy. Per that paper: Untreated cancer patients had significantly lower blood TCR diversity than age-matched healthy donors.

This clonotype was obtained from a human donor in good health. The sequenced material came from peripheral blood.

CDR3 loop: CASSWGGKGGYGGTDTQYF. This chain joins TRBV5-4 and TRBJ2-3; TCRdb outputs TRBD1, but without DNA this stays unchecked. Germline V gives CDR1 SGHNT, CDR2 YYREEE (reference sequence). CDR3 size: 19 residues.